Below are 31 T cell receptor beta chains sequenced from a single sample in a study of cytomegalovirus exposure and HLA in healthy donors. PCR employed 60 Vbeta and 13 Jbeta primers. Using immunoSEQ multiplex PCR, the repertoire was profiled, and TCRdb retains in-frame clones only, with some absent. The profile shows about 120,000 clones, 74% of them singletons. The sample taken for sequencing was PBMCs. The receptors originated from a human donor in good health.

This rearrangement joins TRBV5-4 to TRBJ2-2, with 9 positions matching TRBD1. The CDR3 is made up of 15 amino acids. V lost 4 bases and J lost 4; bases outside the gene matches: 5. Germline-derived CDR1 and CDR2 are SGHNT and YYREEE (reference sequence). CDR3 nucleotides: TGTGCCAGCAGCCCCTGGACAGGGGCCACCGGGGAGCTGTTTTTT. Translation: CASSPWTGATGELFF.

The J gene is TRBJ2-7, the V gene TRBV7-2; 8 bases agree with TRBD2. J lost 6 bases, V lost 1 base, and 14 bases had no gene match. Germline CDR1 reads SGHTA; CDR2 reads FQGNSA. The CDR3 is made up of 17 amino acids. The CDR3 DNA follows: TGTGCCAGCAGCTTAGTCTTATCGTTGGCGGGAGGTGGCGAGCAGTACTTC. It specifies CASSLVLSLAGGGEQYF.

Only one count was recorded for this clone. This chain uses TRBV5-6 with TRBJ1-2; the D is unclear. The germline V and J ends were trimmed by 0 bases and 5 bases, with 5 bases remaining between them. This CDR3 spans 12 amino acids. Germline CDR1 is SGHDT and CDR2 is YYEEEE. CDR3 in amino acids: CASSLVEYGYTF. The CDR3 DNA reads TGTGCCAGCAGCTTGGTTGAGTATGGCTACACCTTC.

The J gene is TRBJ1-1, the V gene TRBV28; 7 nucleotides align to TRBD1. The CDR3 is made up of 12 amino acids. The junction had 3 bases not matched to a gene; V was cut back by 8 bases and J by 3 bases. Germline V CDR1 and CDR2: MDHEN, SYDVKM. The CDR3 DNA is TGTGCCAGCTTACAGGGGTACACTGAAGCTTTCTTT. Amino acids: CASLQGYTEAFF.

This clone was detected only once. The genes are TRBV30 and TRBJ2-7, with TRBD2 as a possible D gene (6 bases). The CDR3 has 14 amino acids. Germline CDR1 GTSNPN, CDR2 SVGIG (reference sequence). Trimming stripped 3 bases from V and 6 bases from J, with 18 bases between. In DNA form, the CDR3 reads TGTGCCTGGAGGGACTCCGGGAGAGGTGGCGAGCAGTACTTC. Translation gives CAWRDSGRGGEQYF.

The J gene is TRBJ2-7, the V gene TRBV9, with 9 nucleotides matching TRBD1. Trimming removed 0 bases from V and 6 bases from J; junction bases left unmatched: 1. This CDR3 is built from 13 residues. The V gene's germline CDR1 is SGDLS and CDR2 YYNGEE. The CDR3 region is CASSVGQGVEQYF. CDR3 coding DNA: TGTGCCAGCAGCGTAGGACAGGGGGTCGAGCAGTACTTC.

For the CDR3, the DNA is TGTGCCAGCAGCACCGGGATCCAAGAGACCCAGTACTTC. This codes for CASSTGIQETQYF. This sequence joins TRBV14 and TRBJ2-5; D possibly corresponds to TRBD2 (5 bases). V was cut by 5 bases and J by 1 base, with 8 bases left in between. CDR1 and CDR2 (germline): SGHDN, FVKESK. The CDR3 has 13 residues.

This sequence joins TRBV7-7 and TRBJ2-3, with 11 bases fitting TRBD2. The V gene end was trimmed by 4 bases and the J gene end by 5 bases; junction bases not matched to a gene: 5. CDR1 is SSHAT and CDR2 is FNYEAQ in the germline V gene (reference sequence). CDR3 length: 15 residues. The CDR3, as DNA: TGTGCCAGCAGCTCGACTAGCGGGACAGGAGATACGCAGTATTTT. It translates to CASSSTSGTGDTQYF.

V gene TRBV4-3 combines with J gene TRBJ2-3, with D unresolved. Germline CDR1 is LGHNA and CDR2 is YSLEER. The V gene lost 3 bases and the J gene lost 1 base, with 11 bases spanning the gap. This CDR3 spans 15 amino acids. The CDR3 DNA is TGCGCCAGCAGCCACCGAAGTGGAGGCACAGATACGCAGTATTTT. Its protein product is CASSHRSGGTDTQYF.

This CDR3 reads CASRDRGLPSSYEQYF. CDR3 DNA sequence: TGTGCCAGCAGGGACAGGGGCCTCCCTAGCTCCTACGAGCAGTACTTC. The chain has TRBV28 and TRBJ2-7; TRBD1 agrees at 9 bases. The CDR3 spans 16 residues. The J segment lost 0 bases and the V segment lost 6 bases, leaving 9 bases of the junction unmatched. Germline V gives CDR1 MDHEN, CDR2 SYDVKM.

This chain joins TRBV6-1 and TRBJ2-7; 7 nucleotides match TRBD2. V gave up 6 bases and J gave up 4 bases; unmatched junction bases: 12. CDR1 is MNHNS, CDR2 SASEGT, per germline. The CDR3 contains 15 residues. In DNA form, the CDR3 reads TGTGCCAGCAGCATCTCTAGCGGCGGTCAGTACGAGCAGTACTTC. This codes for CASSISSGGQYEQYF.

The V gene is TRBV13, the J gene TRBJ2-5; no clear D gene. The J call is doubtful: the DNA matches TRBJ2-7 better. This CDR3 spans 14 amino acids. CDR1 and CDR2 from the germline V gene are PRHDT and FYEKMQ (reference sequence). CDR3: CASSLAARPYEQYF. CDR3 bases: TGTGCCAGCAGCCTCGCCGCCCGCCCTTACGAGCAGTACTTC.

As to this clone: The junction departs from germline at one end; a sequencing error may be responsible. The J gene is TRBJ2-7, the V gene TRBV30; 8 bases map to TRBD1. Germline V lookup: CDR1 GTSNPN, CDR2 SVGIG (reference sequence). The CDR3 totals 15 residues. DNA of the CDR3: TGTGCCTGGAGTATTGGGACAGGCCGCTCGACCGAGCCGTACTTC. Translating gives CAWSIGTGRSTEPYF.

The chain combines TRBV13 with TRBJ1-1; 9 nucleotides align to TRBD1. The CDR3 runs 15 residues. Trimming cost V 2 bases and J 10 bases; bases outside gene matches: 11. Germline loops: CDR1 PRHDT, CDR2 FYEKMQ (reference sequence). The CDR3 region has the DNA TGTGCCAGCAGCTTACGCCGGGGGGACAGGGCTGCAGCTTTCTTT. It codes for CASSLRRGDRAAAFF.

The chain uses TRBV6-1 and TRBJ2-1; D remains ambiguous. The CDR3 is 11 residues long. Germline V gives CDR1 MNHNS, CDR2 SASEGT. With 3 bases removed from V and 8 bases from J, the gap between germline ends came to 5 bases. The CDR3: CASSDRDEQFF. CDR3 sequence (DNA): TGTGCCAGCAGTGATAGAGATGAGCAGTTCTTC.

The genes are TRBV5-1 and TRBJ2-3; the D gene is possibly TRBD1 (6 bases). The CDR3 loop spans 15 amino acids. Germline V gene sequence: CDR1 SGHRS, CDR2 YFSETQ. V gave up 2 bases and J gave up 2 bases, with 12 bases separating them. The CDR3 coding sequence is TGCGCCAGCAGCTTATTTACAGGGTCCACAGATACGCAGTATTTT. Its translation: CASSLFTGSTDTQYF.

This rearrangement joins TRBV28 to TRBJ2-7, with D tentatively TRBD1 (7 bases). Germline V gene data show CDR1 as MDHEN and CDR2 as SYDVKM. Trimming left V 2 bases short and J 2 bases short, with 10 bases between. The CDR3 is 14 amino acids. CDR3 nucleotides: TGTGCCAGCAGTTTAGGAGGGGGCCCCTACGAGCAGTACTTC. Its translation: CASSLGGGPYEQYF.

The V gene is TRBV28, the J gene TRBJ1-2; D perhaps matches TRBD1 (6 bases). Trimming shortened V by 1 base and J by 2 bases, and 14 bases separated the two germline ends. This CDR3 spans 16 amino acids. CDR1 and CDR2 (germline): MDHEN, SYDVKM. The CDR3 DNA reads as TGTGCCAGCAGTTTATCGTCGGGAACAGGGAACTATGGCTACACCTTC. It encodes CASSLSSGTGNYGYTF.

A few counts support this clone. The chain employs TRBV6-5 and TRBJ1-2, with D tentatively TRBD1 (6 bases). Trimming left V 2 bases short and J 8 bases short, with 12 bases between. Germline assignment: CDR1 MNHEY and CDR2 SVGAGI. The CDR3 is made up of 13 amino acids. CDR3: CASSYQQGEGYTF. In nucleotides, the CDR3 is TGTGCCAGCAGTTACCAACAGGGTGAGGGCTACACCTTC.

The CDR3 sequence is CASSAQGADGYTF. CDR3 in DNA: TGTGCCAGCAGCGCCCAGGGGGCCGATGGCTACACCTTC. The chain employs TRBV9 and TRBJ1-2, with 8 bases fitting TRBD1. CDR3 size: 13 residues. Germline V gene sequence: CDR1 SGDLS, CDR2 YYNGEE. Losses at the gene ends were 3 bases for V and 6 bases for J; bases not matched to a gene: 4. The full variable domain, completed using reference TRBV9 and TRBJ1-2, is DSGVTQTPKHLITATGQRVTLRCSPRSGDLSVYWYQQSLDQGLQFLIQYYNGEERAKGNILERFSAQQFPDLHSELNLSSLELGDSALYFCASSAQGADGYTFGSGTRLTVV.

This chain joins TRBV28 and TRBJ1-5; D is perhaps TRBD1 (6 bases). V was cut by 5 bases and J by 6 bases, with 14 bases left in between. The germline V gene encodes CDR1 MDHEN and CDR2 SYDVKM. The CDR3 loop spans 14 amino acids. The CDR3 loop reads CASSPSDRSQPQHF. The CDR3 coding sequence is TGTGCCAGCAGTCCCTCAGACAGGAGTCAGCCCCAGCATTTT. Looking up the rest from reference TRBV28 and TRBJ1-5 gives the full variable domain: DVKVTQSSRYLVKRTGEKVFLECVQDMDHENMFWYRQDPGLGLRLIYFSYDVKMKEKGDIPEGYSVSREKKERFSLILESASTNQTSMYLCASSPSDRSQPQHFGDGTRLSIL.

A single count supports this clone. V and J are TRBV9 and TRBJ2-3, with D maybe TRBD1 (5 bases). The germline V gene has CDR1 SGDLS and CDR2 YYNGEE. Trimming removed 4 bases from V and 2 bases from J, with 11 bases in between. The CDR3 is made up of 14 amino acids. This chain's CDR3 is CASSLDSPTDTQYF. DNA for the CDR3: TGTGCCAGCAGCCTTGACAGCCCCACAGATACGCAGTATTTT. Drawing the rest from reference TRBV9 and TRBJ2-3, the complete variable domain is DSGVTQTPKHLITATGQRVTLRCSPRSGDLSVYWYQQSLDQGLQFLIQYYNGEERAKGNILERFSAQQFPDLHSELNLSSLELGDSALYFCASSLDSPTDTQYFGPGTRLTVL.

The chain uses TRBV20-1 and TRBJ2-3; no definite D call. Trimming pared 2 bases from V and 5 bases from J, leaving 5 bases between. CDR1 and CDR2 (germline): DFQATT, SNEGSKA (reference sequence). This CDR3 is 11 amino acids long. The CDR3 here is CSARRQDTQYF. Written as DNA, the CDR3 is TGCAGTGCTAGAAGACAAGATACGCAGTATTTT.

This clone showed up just once. Distinct nucleotide sequences in the sample also encode this CDR3. The chain joins TRBV6-5 to TRBJ1-1; a weak D match, TRBD1 (6 bases). Trimming took off 5 bases at V and 1 base at J, with 8 bases between the two ends. The CDR3 spans 13 residues. Germline CDR1 and CDR2: MNHEY and SVGAGI. CDR3 bases: TGTGCCAGCAGTCCCAGGGGGAACACTGAAGCTTTCTTT. Translated, it gives CASSPRGNTEAFF.

J is TRBJ1-1 and V is TRBV5-8; tentatively, D is TRBD1 (5 bases). Germline CDR1 SGHTS, CDR2 YDEGEE. This CDR3 comprises 11 residues. Trimming shortened V by 9 bases and J by 1 base, and 7 bases separated the two germline ends. The CDR3 here is CATRANTEAFF. As DNA, the CDR3 is TGTGCCACCAGGGCGAACACTGAAGCTTTCTTT.

V and J are TRBV7-9 and TRBJ1-1, with TRBD1 matching over 7 bases. The J segment lost 1 base and the V segment lost 5 bases, leaving 4 bases of the junction unmatched. This CDR3 has 14 amino acids. Germline V gene sequence: CDR1 SEHNR, CDR2 FQNEAQ (reference sequence). CDR3 in DNA: TGTGCCAGCAGCATGGACAGGAGGAACACTGAAGCTTTCTTT. This codes for CASSMDRRNTEAFF.

The V call is TRBV7-2, the J call TRBJ1-2; TRBD1 is a possible D gene (6 bases). From germline, CDR1 is SGHTA and CDR2 FQGNSA. Trimming pared 5 bases from V and 5 bases from J, leaving 18 bases between. There are 15 residues in the CDR3. The CDR3 region has the DNA TGTGCCAGCAGCACCCGAGGGGGACATTATTATGGCTACACCTTC. Translating gives CASSTRGGHYYGYTF. The full variable domain, with the rest looked up from reference TRBV7-2 and TRBJ1-2, is GAGVSQSPSNKVTEKGKDVELRCDPISGHTALYWYRQSLGQGLEFLIYFQGNSAPDKSGLPSDRFSAERTGGSVSTLTIQRTQQEDSAVYLCASSTRGGHYYGYTFGSGTRLTVV.

The J gene is TRBJ2-2, the V gene TRBV12-5; D may be TRBD1 (6 bases). The germline V and J ends were trimmed by 5 bases and 0 bases, with 10 bases remaining between them. CDR3 length: 15 residues. The germline V gene has CDR1 LGHNT and CDR2 FRNRAP. CDR3 in amino acids: CASGPGQPNTGELFF. For the CDR3, the DNA is TGTGCTAGTGGTCCCGGACAGCCGAACACCGGGGAGCTGTTTTTT. Using reference TRBV12-5 and TRBJ2-2 for the parts outside the CDR3, the full variable domain is DARVTQTPRHKVTEMGQEVTMRCQPILGHNTVFWYRQTMMQGLELLAYFRNRAPLDDSGMPKDRFSAEMPDATLATLKIQPSEPRDSAVYFCASGPGQPNTGELFFGEGSRLTVL.

The rearrangement uses TRBV27 and TRBJ1-5; D possibly corresponds to TRBD1 (6 bases). Germline lookup yields CDR1 MNHEY and CDR2 SMNVEV (reference sequence). The CDR3 has 16 amino acids. The V end was cut by 4 bases, the J end by 0 bases, with 13 bases between. The chain's CDR3 is CASSSAGGFSNQPQHF. CDR3 bases: TGTGCCAGCAGTTCCGCGGGGGGCTTTAGCAATCAGCCCCAGCATTTT.

V is TRBV5-1 and J is TRBJ1-4; D is perhaps TRBD1 (6 bases). This CDR3 is 14 amino acids long. The germline gives CDR1 SGHRS, CDR2 YFSETQ. Trimming left V 4 bases short and J 2 bases short, with 9 bases between. CDR3 sequence (DNA): TGCGCCAGCAGCATGGACAGTACTAATGAAAAACTGTTTTTT. Translation: CASSMDSTNEKLFF.

The chain has TRBV6-5 and TRBJ2-7; TRBD1 is a possible D gene (6 bases). Germline V lookup: CDR1 MNHEY, CDR2 SVGAGI. This CDR3 contains 16 residues. Trimming shortened V by 2 bases and J by 3 bases, and 17 bases separated the two germline ends. CDR3 in DNA: TGTGCCAGCAGTTACGGTATCGGTGGCAGGGGCTACGAGCAGTACTTC. Residues: CASSYGIGGRGYEQYF.